The present TCR beta chain was sequenced within a study of shared clonotypes between healthy human individuals. Overall study: Per donor, three plates held CD4 naive cells, three held CD4 memory, two held CD8 naive and one held CD8 memory.

Clones were read by immunoSEQ multiplex PCR, and TCRdb kept only the in-frame ones, dropping some. The table includes under 1 million clones, 96% detected once. The V gene lost 2 bases and the J gene lost 0 bases, with 14 bases spanning the gap. The CDR3 sequence is 17 residues long. Germline V gives CDR1 SGHVS, CDR2 FNYEAQ. Cells designated naive CD8 were CD45RO-negative and were positively selected for CCR7, with terminally differentiated effector memory CD45RA+ cells excluded. Material for sequencing was naive CD8+ T cells sorted from blood. This chain connects TRBV7-6 to TRBJ2-1, with D perhaps TRBD2 (5 bases). The clonotype was recovered from a man aged 30 to 45 in good health. CDR3 in amino acids: CASSLTSITSSYNEQFF. In DNA, the CDR3 is TGTGCCAGCAGCTTAACGAGCATTACTAGCTCCTACAATGAGCAGTTCTTC.